This entry concerns a single T cell receptor (beta chain). Its specificity is unknown. The CDR3 length is 15 residues. J lost 2 bases, V lost 6 bases, and 6 bases had no gene match. The germline V gene has CDR1 MNHEY and CDR2 SMNVEV (reference sequence). The sample originates from a study of vaccination effects on CD4 cells after COVID-19. General study points: Long after vaccination, the clones induced by infection and by vaccine shrank markedly in size. Just 1 of 255 vaccine-induced clones in healthy recipients was cross-reactive.

Clones were sequenced by immunoSEQ multiplex PCR, and TCRdb holds only the in-frame ones, with some missing. The sample has tens of thousands of clones, roughly 74% seen once. Sequencing in the ViraFEST assay came after antigen-specific CD4+ T cells had been expanded with viral peptide pools, which were used to stimulate PBMC. Upon completion of more than eight days in culture, CD4+ T cells were isolated. Vaccinees lacked prior SARS-CoV-2 infection and tested negative for nucleocapsid antibodies. Peptides at about 10 ug/ml and IL-2 at roughly 9.3 IU/ml were added to more than 1.5 million PBMC per well. The authors replaced half the medium with IL-2 medium on days 3 and 7.

The chain recombines TRBV27 with TRBJ2-3; 9 positions agree with TRBD1. The sequence was obtained from a human donor who received a COVID-19 vaccine. Sequencing was performed on CD4+ T cells from PBMCs cultured with HCoV-NL63 spike peptides, taken before COVID-19 vaccination. The CDR3 reads CASRPDRGVTDTQYF. For the CDR3, the DNA is TGTGCCAGCAGACCGGACAGGGGAGTCACAGATACGCAGTATTTT.